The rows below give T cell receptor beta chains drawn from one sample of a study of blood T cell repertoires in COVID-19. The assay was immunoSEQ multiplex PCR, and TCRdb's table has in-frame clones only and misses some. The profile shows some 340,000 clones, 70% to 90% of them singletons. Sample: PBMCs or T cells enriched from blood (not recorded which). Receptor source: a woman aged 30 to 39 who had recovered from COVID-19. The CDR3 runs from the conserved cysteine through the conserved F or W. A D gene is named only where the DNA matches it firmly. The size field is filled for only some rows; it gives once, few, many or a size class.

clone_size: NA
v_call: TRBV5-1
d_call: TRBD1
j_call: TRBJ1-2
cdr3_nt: TGCGCCAGCAGCTTGGACAGGGGAGCTAACTATGGCTACACCTTC
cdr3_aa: CASSLDRGANYGYTF

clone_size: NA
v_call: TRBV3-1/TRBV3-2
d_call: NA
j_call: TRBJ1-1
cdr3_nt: TGTGCCAGCAGCCCCCGAGTGAGCGCTGAAGCTTTCTTT
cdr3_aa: CASSPRVSAEAFF

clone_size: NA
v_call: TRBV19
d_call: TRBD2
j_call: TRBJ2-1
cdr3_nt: TGTGCCAGTAGTATGTGGACTAGCGCCAACAATGAGCAGTTCTTC
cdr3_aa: CASSMWTSANNEQFF

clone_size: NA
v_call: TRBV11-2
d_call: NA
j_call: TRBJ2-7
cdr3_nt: TGTGCCAGCAGCTTAATCCATTATGTATCGGAGGACGAGCAGTACTTC
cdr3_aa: CASSLIHYVSEDEQYF

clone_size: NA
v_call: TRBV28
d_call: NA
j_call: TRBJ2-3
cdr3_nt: TGTGCCAGCAGCCCTTACCCTCAGGGCCCCGTGTATACGCAGTATTTT
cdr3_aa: CASSPYPQGPVYTQYF

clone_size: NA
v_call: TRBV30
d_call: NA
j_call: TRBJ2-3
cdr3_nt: TGTGCCTGGAGTGTAGCACTAGCCAACTTAGATACGCAGTATTTT
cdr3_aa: CAWSVALANLDTQYF

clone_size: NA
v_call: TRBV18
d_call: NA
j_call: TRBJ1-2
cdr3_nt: TGTGCCAGCTCACCAAAGGGAGACTATGGCTACACCTTC
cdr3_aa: CASSPKGDYGYTF

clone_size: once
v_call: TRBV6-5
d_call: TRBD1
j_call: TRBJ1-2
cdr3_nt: TGTGCCACTTCGGACAGGGTGGATGGCTACACCTTC
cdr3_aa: CATSDRVDGYTF

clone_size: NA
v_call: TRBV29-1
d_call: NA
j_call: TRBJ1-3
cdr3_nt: TGCAGCGTTGAAGACCCGGTGCTCAAAACCGGGGACTCTGGAAACACCATATATTTT
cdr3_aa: CSVEDPVLKTGDSGNTIYF

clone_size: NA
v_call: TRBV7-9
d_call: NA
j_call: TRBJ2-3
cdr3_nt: TGTGCCAGCAGCCCTCTCCAGGGACAAAGGATAAGCACAGATACGCAGTATTTT
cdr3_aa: CASSPLQGQRISTDTQYF

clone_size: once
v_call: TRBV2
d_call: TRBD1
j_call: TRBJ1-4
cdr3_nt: TGTGCCAGCAGTATTCGGAGACAGGGCAATGAAAAACTGTTTTTT
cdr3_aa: CASSIRRQGNEKLFF

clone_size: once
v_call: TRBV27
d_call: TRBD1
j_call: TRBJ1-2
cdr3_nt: TGTGCCAGCAGTACCGGGACAGGGGGCTATGGCTACACCTTC
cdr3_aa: CASSTGTGGYGYTF

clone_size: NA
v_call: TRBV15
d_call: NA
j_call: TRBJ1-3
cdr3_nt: TGTGCCACCAGCAGACAGGGCCTCCTCTCTGGAAACACCATATATTTT
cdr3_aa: CATSRQGLLSGNTIYF

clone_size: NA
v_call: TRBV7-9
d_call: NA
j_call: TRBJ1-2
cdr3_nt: TGTGCCAGCAGCTCACAGGAAAGGCACTATGGCTACACCTTC
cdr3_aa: CASSSQERHYGYTF

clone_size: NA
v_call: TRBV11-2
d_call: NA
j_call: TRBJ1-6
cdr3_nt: TGTGCCAGCAGCTTAGTGGAGTACAGGGCCCTAAATTCACCCCTCCACTTT
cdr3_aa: CASSLVEYRALNSPLHF

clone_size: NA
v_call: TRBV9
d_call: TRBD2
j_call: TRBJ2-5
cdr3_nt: TGTGCCAGCAGCTCTAGACTAGCGGGGCAAGAGACCCAGTACTTC
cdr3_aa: CASSSRLAGQETQYF

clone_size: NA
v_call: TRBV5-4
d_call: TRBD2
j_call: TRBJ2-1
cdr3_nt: TGTGCCAGCAGCCCCATTTTGGAGGGTGGGGGGGAAGCGCAGTTCTTC
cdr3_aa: CASSPILEGGGEAQFF

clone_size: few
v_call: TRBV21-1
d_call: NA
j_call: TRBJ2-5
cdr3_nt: TGTGCCAGCAGCACTTTACTAGCGGGGGAGGAGACCCAGTACTTC
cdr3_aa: CASSTLLAGEETQYF

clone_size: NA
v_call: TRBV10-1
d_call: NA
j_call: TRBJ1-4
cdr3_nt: TGCGCCAGCAGTCCCACAGGGTGGGTGCGACGGGATGAAAAACTGTTTTTT
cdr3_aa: CASSPTGWVRRDEKLFF

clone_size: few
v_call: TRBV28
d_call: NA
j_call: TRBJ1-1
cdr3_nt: TGTGCCAGCAGCCTCCCTGGACAGTCGAACACTGAAGCTTTCTTT
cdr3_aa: CASSLPGQSNTEAFF

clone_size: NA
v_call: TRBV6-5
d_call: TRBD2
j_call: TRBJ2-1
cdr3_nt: TGTGCCAGCAGAACGAGCCTAGCGGTTGAGCAGTTCTTC
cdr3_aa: CASRTSLAVEQFF

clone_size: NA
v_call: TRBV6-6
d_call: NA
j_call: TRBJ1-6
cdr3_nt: TGTGCCAGCAGTCGATCCAGGGGTTCACCCCTCCACTTT
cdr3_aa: CASSRSRGSPLHF

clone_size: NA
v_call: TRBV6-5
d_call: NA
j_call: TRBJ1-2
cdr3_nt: TGTGCCAGCAGGAGGGGGGACCTTGGGAGGGACACCTTC
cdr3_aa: CASRRGDLGRDTF

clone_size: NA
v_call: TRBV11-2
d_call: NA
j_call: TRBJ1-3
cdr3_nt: TGTGCCAGCAGCTTTGACAGCTCTGGAAACACCATATATTTT
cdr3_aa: CASSFDSSGNTIYF

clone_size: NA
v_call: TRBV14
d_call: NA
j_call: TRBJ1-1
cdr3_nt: TGTGCCAGCAGCCAAGGGGGGCAGGCTGAAGCTTTCTTT
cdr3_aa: CASSQGGQAEAFF

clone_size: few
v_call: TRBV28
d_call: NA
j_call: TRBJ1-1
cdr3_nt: TGTGCCAGCAGTTTATACCAGGTTAGCACTGAAGCTTTCTTT
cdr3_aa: CASSLYQVSTEAFF

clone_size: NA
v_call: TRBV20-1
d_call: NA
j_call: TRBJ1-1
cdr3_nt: TGCAGTGCTAGTCCCAGGGACACTGAAGCTTTCTTT
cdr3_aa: CSASPRDTEAFF

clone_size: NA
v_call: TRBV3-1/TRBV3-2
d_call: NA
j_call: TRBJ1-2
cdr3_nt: TGTGCCAGCAGCCAGTTAGGTATGGGGCCGGTAATAGGCTACACCTTC
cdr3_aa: CASSQLGMGPVIGYTF

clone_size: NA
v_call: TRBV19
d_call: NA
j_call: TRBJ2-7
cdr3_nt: TGTGCCAGTAAGGAAACAGGTTTGTCCCGCGAGCAGTACTTC
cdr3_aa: CASKETGLSREQYF

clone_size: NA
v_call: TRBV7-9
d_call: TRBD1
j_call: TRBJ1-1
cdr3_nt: TGTGCCAGCAGCCCTTCCGGGACAGGGGGCCTGAACACTGAAGCTTTCTTT
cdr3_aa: CASSPSGTGGLNTEAFF

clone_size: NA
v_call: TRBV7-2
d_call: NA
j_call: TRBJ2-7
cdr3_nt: TGTGCCAGCAGCTACGACGGGGGCTCCTACGAGCAGTACTTC
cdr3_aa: CASSYDGGSYEQYF

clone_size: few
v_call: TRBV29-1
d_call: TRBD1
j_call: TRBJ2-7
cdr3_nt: TGCAGCGCCGGGACAGGGTGGCGCTCGGAGCAGTACTTC
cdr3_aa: CSAGTGWRSEQYF

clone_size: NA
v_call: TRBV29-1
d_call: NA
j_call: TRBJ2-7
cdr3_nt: TGCAGCGTTGGGGGGCTGCAGGGCAACGAGCAGTACTTC
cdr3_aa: CSVGGLQGNEQYF

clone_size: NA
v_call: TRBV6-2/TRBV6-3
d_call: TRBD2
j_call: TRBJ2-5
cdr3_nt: TGTGCCAGCAGTTACTGGTCGACTAGCGGGGGGGCAGGTGAGACCCAGTACTTC
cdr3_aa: CASSYWSTSGGAGETQYF

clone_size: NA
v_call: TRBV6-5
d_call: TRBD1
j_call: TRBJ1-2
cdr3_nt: TGTGCCAGCAGTTTAGGACAGGGGAATGGCTACACCTTC
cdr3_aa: CASSLGQGNGYTF

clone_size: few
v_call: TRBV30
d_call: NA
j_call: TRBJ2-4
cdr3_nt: TGTGCCTGGAGAGGTACCTGGGGGGGCGACATTCAGTACTTC
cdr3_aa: CAWRGTWGGDIQYF

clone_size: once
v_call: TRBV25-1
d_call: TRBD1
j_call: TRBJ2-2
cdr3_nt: TGTGCCACCTCCTGGTGGCAGGGGGACACCGGGGAGCTGTTTTTT
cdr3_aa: CATSWWQGDTGELFF

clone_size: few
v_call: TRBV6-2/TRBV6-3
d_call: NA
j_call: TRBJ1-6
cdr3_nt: TGTGCCAGCAGTTTTGGGCTTTTGGGCAAATCACCCCTCCACTTT
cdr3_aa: CASSFGLLGKSPLHF

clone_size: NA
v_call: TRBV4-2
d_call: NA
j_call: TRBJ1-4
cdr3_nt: TGTGCCAGCAGCCCAGACGTGGACGGGGTGGGGGAAAAACTGTTTTTT
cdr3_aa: CASSPDVDGVGEKLFF

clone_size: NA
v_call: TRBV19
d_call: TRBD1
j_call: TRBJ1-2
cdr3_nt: TGTGCCAGTAAGGAACAGGGGTCGGATGGCTACACCTTC
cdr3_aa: CASKEQGSDGYTF

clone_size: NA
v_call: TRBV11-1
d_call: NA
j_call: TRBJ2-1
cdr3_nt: TGTGCCAGCAGCTATGACACGCTCTTGGAGCAGTTCTTC
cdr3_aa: CASSYDTLLEQFF

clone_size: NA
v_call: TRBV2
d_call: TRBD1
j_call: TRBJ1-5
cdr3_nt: TGTGCCAGCAGTGAGGAGGGACAGGGAATTGGCAAGCAGCCCCAGCATTTT
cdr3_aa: CASSEEGQGIGKQPQHF

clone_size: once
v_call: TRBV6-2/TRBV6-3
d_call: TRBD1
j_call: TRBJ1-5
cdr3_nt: TGTGCCAGCAGTTCAAACAGGGGTGGGAGAAGCAATCAGCCCCAGCATTTT
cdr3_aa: CASSSNRGGRSNQPQHF

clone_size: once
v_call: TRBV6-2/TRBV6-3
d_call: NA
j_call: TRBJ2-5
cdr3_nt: TGTGCCAGCAGCCACCGGGTGAACAGGGTCCAAGAGACCCAGTACTTC
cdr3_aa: CASSHRVNRVQETQYF

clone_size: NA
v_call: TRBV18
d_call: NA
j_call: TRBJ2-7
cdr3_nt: TGTGCCAGCTCACCGCCGATCGGCTCCTACGAGCAGTACTTC
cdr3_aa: CASSPPIGSYEQYF

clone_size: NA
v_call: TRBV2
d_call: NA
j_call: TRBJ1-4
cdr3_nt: TGTGCCAGCAGTGAGGGAGGGTTAGAGGAAAAACTGTTTTTT
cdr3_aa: CASSEGGLEEKLFF

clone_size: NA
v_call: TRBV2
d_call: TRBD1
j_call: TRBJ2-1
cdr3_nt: TGTGCCAGCAGTGATTGGGACAGGGCTGGTACTGAGCAGTTCTTC
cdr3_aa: CASSDWDRAGTEQFF

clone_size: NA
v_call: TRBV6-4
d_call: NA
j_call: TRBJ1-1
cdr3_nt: TGTGCCAGCAGTGACGGGGGGAGCACTGAAGCTTTCTTT
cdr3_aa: CASSDGGSTEAFF

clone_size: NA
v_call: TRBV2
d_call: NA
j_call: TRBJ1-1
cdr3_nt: TGTGCCAGCAGTTTCCAGGCCACTGAAGCTTTCTTT
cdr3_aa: CASSFQATEAFF

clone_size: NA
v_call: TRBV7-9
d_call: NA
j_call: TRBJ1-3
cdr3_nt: TGTGCCAGCAGTCGACCCGGGTCTCTTAGCTCTGGAAACACCATATATTTT
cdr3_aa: CASSRPGSLSSGNTIYF

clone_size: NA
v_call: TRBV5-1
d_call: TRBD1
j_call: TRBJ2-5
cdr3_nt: TGCGCCAGCAGCTCGACAGGGGGCGGAGAGACCCAGTACTTC
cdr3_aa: CASSSTGGGETQYF

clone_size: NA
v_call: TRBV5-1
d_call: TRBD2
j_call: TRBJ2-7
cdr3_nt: TGCGCCAGCAGCTTGAAGGCCGGGGGGATGGGAAACGAGCAGTACTTC
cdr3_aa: CASSLKAGGMGNEQYF

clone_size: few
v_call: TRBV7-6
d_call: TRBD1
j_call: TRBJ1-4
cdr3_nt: TGTGCCAGCAGCTTAGCTCCAGGGGGCATGGGTAATGAAAAACTGTTTTTT
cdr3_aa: CASSLAPGGMGNEKLFF